This passage covers 25 T cell receptor beta chains from one sample sequenced in a study of human T cells and chemical hapten exposure (dated by TCRdb to the early 2020s). Interpreted using the paper, the time point label stands for: patch test 3, about 24 weeks after DPC sensitization. What this sample's treatment or condition label stands for: therapeutic diphenylcyclopropenone sensitization with weekly scalp DPC. Library construction relied on RACE. Sequencing relied on a NextSeq 500. TCRdb reprocessed the public reads (quality trimming at Q25 with fastp, clone calling with MiXCR) and kept in-frame beta chains. Each record represents a unique CDR3 protein, reported with the most common genes and DNA among its rows. This sample has 75,000 to 90,000 distinct CDR3 sequences in its table, and about 10% of those were observed once. The ten largest clones add up to around 3.6% of the sample. Sequenced here: whole blood, sampled in connection with sensitization to the hapten diphenylcyclopropenone (DPC). The receptors shown here come from a woman in her 50s with alopecia areata. Some clones in this sample may be carry-over from other donors' samples.

This clonotype was detected only a few times. Here the CDR3 DNA reads TGTGCCAGCAGTCACGAACTAGCGGGAGACACAGATACGCAGTATTTT. This codes for CASSHELAGDTDTQYF. This chain uses TRBV7-9 with TRBJ2-3, with TRBD2 matching over 11 bases. V was pared by 6 bases and J by 2 bases, with 7 bases of the junction left unmatched. In germline, CDR1 is SEHNR, CDR2 FQNEAQ (reference sequence). The CDR3 contains 16 residues.

The chain recombines TRBV3-1 with TRBJ2-7, with TRBD1 as a possible D gene (6 bases). V lost 4 bases and J lost 5, with 6 bases in between. The CDR3 length is 11 residues. CDR1 LGHDT and CDR2 YNNKEL come from the germline V gene (reference sequence). This CDR3 is CASSRQDEQYF. For the CDR3, the DNA is TGTGCCAGCAGCCGACAGGACGAGCAGTACTTC.

V is TRBV27 and J is TRBJ1-6; 8 bases are shared with TRBD1. With V trimmed by 5 bases and J by 10 bases, 7 bases remained unmatched. The CDR3 covers 14 residues. From germline, CDR1 is MNHEY and CDR2 SMNVEV (reference sequence). Here the CDR3 DNA reads TGTGCCAGCAGTCCATGGACAGGGTGGTCACCCCTCCACTTT. It is translated as CASSPWTGWSPLHF.

This clonotype was observed a few times. This rearrangement joins TRBV4-1 to TRBJ1-2; 7 nucleotides agree with TRBD1. The trim removed 0 bases at V and 4 bases at J, leaving 5 bases unmatched. In germline, CDR1 is MGHRA, CDR2 YSYEKL. The CDR3 runs 15 residues. CDR3 in DNA: TGCGCCAGCAGCCAAGATCCGACAGGGCCCTATGGCTACACCTTC. Protein sequence: CASSQDPTGPYGYTF.

The genes are TRBV5-1 and TRBJ2-2; D gene ambiguous. CDR3 length: 18 amino acids. Germline V gene data show CDR1 as SGHRS and CDR2 as YFSETQ. V lost 0 bases to trimming and J lost 0 bases, with 15 bases between them. The CDR3, as DNA: TGCGCCAGCAGCTTGGCCCTGGGCGGCCAAACGAACACCGGGGAGCTGTTTTTT. It encodes CASSLALGGQTNTGELFF.

V usage is TRBV18 and J usage is TRBJ2-1, with D possibly being TRBD1 (6 bases). Trimming shortened V by 3 bases and J by 5 bases, and 17 bases separated the two germline ends. CDR3 length equals 16 residues. Germline V gives CDR1 KGHSH, CDR2 LQKENI. CDR3: CASSPIPQGYDNEQFF. As DNA, the CDR3 is TGTGCCAGCTCACCGATCCCCCAGGGGTATGACAATGAGCAGTTCTTC.

This clonotype has at least ten counts. The chain employs TRBV28 and TRBJ2-7; TRBD2 aligns across 8 bases. The CDR3 consists of 15 residues. Germline trimming cut 5 bases from V and 6 bases from J; bases unmatched to any gene: 12. Germline CDR1 MDHEN, CDR2 SYDVKM. The CDR3 spells CASSVTSGIFVEQYF. Written as DNA, the CDR3 is TGTGCCAGCAGTGTTACTAGCGGAATCTTCGTCGAGCAGTACTTC.

This clonotype was seen at least ten times. The V and J genes are TRBV18 and TRBJ2-3; D uncertain. Germline V gene data show CDR1 as KGHSH and CDR2 as LQKENI. V was clipped by 2 bases and J by 1 base, with 1 base between them. This CDR3 is built from 12 residues. The CDR3 nucleotides read TGTGCCAGCTCACCAGGCACAGATACGCAGTATTTT. Encoded protein: CASSPGTDTQYF.

The chain joins TRBV3-1 to TRBJ2-1; D might be TRBD2 (6 bases). Germline loops: CDR1 LGHDT, CDR2 YNNKEL (reference sequence). The CDR3 spans 15 residues. The V end was cut by 4 bases, the J end by 2 bases, with 12 bases between. CDR3 amino acids: CASSLLGGTYNEQFF. In DNA form, the CDR3 reads TGTGCCAGCAGCCTCTTGGGGGGAACCTACAATGAGCAGTTCTTC.

V usage is TRBV6-1 and J usage is TRBJ1-1, with D perhaps matching TRBD1 (5 bases). V was trimmed by 6 bases and J by 1 base, leaving 9 bases between them. Germline CDR1 reads MNHNS; CDR2 reads SASEGT. This CDR3 comprises 13 residues. CDR3 in amino acids: CASRGHRNTEAFF. The DNA for the CDR3 is TGTGCCAGCAGAGGACACCGGAACACTGAAGCTTTCTTT.

In regard to this clonotype: A much larger clone lies a single base off, so this may be a read error. V and J are TRBV11-2 and TRBJ2-6, with 7 bases aligning to TRBD1. Germline V gene lookup returns CDR1 SGHAT and CDR2 FQNNGV. The CDR3 is made up of 16 amino acids. The chain's CDR3 is CASSLVTGTGANVLAF. The DNA for the CDR3 is TGTGCCAGCAGCCTGGTGACAGGGACCGGGGCCAACGTCCTGGCTTTC.

For the CDR3, the DNA is TGCAGCGTACTCGGCGCGGTACAGCGGCCCGACGAGCAGTACTTC. Translating gives CSVLGAVQRPDEQYF. V is TRBV29-1 and J is TRBJ2-7; a possible D gene is TRBD2 (5 bases). This CDR3 has 15 residues. Germline CDR1 and CDR2: SQVTM and ANQGSEA. Trimming pared 6 bases from V and 5 bases from J, leaving 23 bases between.

This clonotype was found many times. The chain joins TRBV6-6 to TRBJ2-7, with 7 nucleotides matching TRBD2. The CDR3 length is 13 residues. CDR1 MNHNY and CDR2 SVGAGI come from the germline V gene (reference sequence). V gave up 4 bases and J gave up 7 bases; unmatched junction bases: 7. The CDR3 DNA reads as TGTGCCAGCAGTTCCACCCTCGGGGGGGAGCAGTACTTC. Its translation is CASSSTLGGEQYF.

The table lists this clonotype with many counts. This rearrangement joins TRBV28 to TRBJ1-3; weak D call: TRBD1 (6 bases). CDR1 and CDR2 from the germline V gene are MDHEN and SYDVKM. The CDR3 has 14 residues. Trimming removed 5 bases from V and 1 base from J, with 9 bases in between. The CDR3 spells CASSPGASGNTIYF. CDR3 nucleotide sequence: TGTGCCAGCAGTCCGGGGGCTTCTGGAAACACCATATATTTT.

This clonotype occurred a few times. This rearrangement joins TRBV5-6 to TRBJ2-2, with D possibly TRBD1 on 6 matching bases. The length of the CDR3 is 15 residues. Trimming pared 0 bases from V and 3 bases from J, leaving 9 bases between. Germline CDR1 reads SGHDT; CDR2 reads YYEEEE. The CDR3 loop is CASSLGGPYTGELFF. In nucleotides, the CDR3 is TGTGCCAGCAGCTTGGGGGGGCCCTACACCGGGGAGCTGTTTTTT.

This clonotype has more than one count but fewer than ten. The chain has TRBV11-1 and TRBJ2-5; 11 nucleotides match TRBD2. Germline V gene data show CDR1 as SGHAT and CDR2 as FQDESV (reference sequence). CDR3 length equals 16 residues. The V and J ends lost 5 bases and 3 bases, in that order; junction bases with no gene match: 8. The CDR3 DNA sequence: TGTGCCAGCAGCCCCCCCCCGGGACTAGCGGAAGAGACCCAGTACTTC. As protein: CASSPPPGLAEETQYF.

The table lists this clonotype with a few counts. The gene calls are TRBV9 and TRBJ2-2, with 8 bases aligning to TRBD2. Germline V lookup: CDR1 SGDLS, CDR2 YYNGEE. This CDR3 spans 19 amino acids. J was trimmed by 4 bases and V by 1 base; bases with no gene match: 15. CDR3 coding DNA: TGTGCCAGCAGCGTACAAACAGGGACCGGGAGGGCCCTCACCGGGGAGCTGTTTTTT. Residues: CASSVQTGTGRALTGELFF.

The sample holds many counts of this clonotype. The chain links TRBV7-9 to TRBJ1-1; D might be TRBD1 (6 bases). CDR1 and CDR2 from the germline V gene are SEHNR and FQNEAQ (reference sequence). The CDR3 is 19 amino acids. V dropped 2 bases and J dropped 4 bases, with 26 bases sitting between them. For the CDR3, the DNA is TGTGCCAGCAGCTTACCTTTACGTAGGAGGGCAGGGGAGAGCACTGAAGCTTTCTTT. Translated, it gives CASSLPLRRRAGESTEAFF.

In its sample, this clonotype was seen a few times. The rearrangement uses TRBV29-1 and TRBJ2-5, with 7 bases aligning to TRBD2. This CDR3 region has 21 residues. Germline V gene data show CDR1 as SQVTM and CDR2 as ANQGSEA. V lost 5 bases and J lost 0; bases outside the gene matches: 27. CDR3: CSVLGRTAAPPGRENQETQYF. CDR3 in DNA: TGCAGCGTTTTGGGGAGGACGGCGGCGCCACCGGGGCGGGAGAACCAAGAGACCCAGTACTTC.

The chain has TRBV5-5 and TRBJ2-2; D might be TRBD2 (6 bases). The CDR3 consists of 13 residues. Trimming left V 4 bases short and J 5 bases short, with 9 bases between. CDR1 and CDR2 from the germline V gene are SGHKS and YYEKEE (reference sequence). As DNA, the CDR3 is TGTGCCAGCAGCCTAGCGCTAACCGGGGAGCTGTTTTTT. Its translation: CASSLALTGELFF.

This clonotype was detected many times. This chain connects TRBV19 to TRBJ2-5; 12 bases are shared with TRBD2. The V and J ends lost 7 bases and 3 bases, in that order; junction bases with no gene match: 6. The CDR3 is made up of 15 amino acids. Germline lookup yields CDR1 LNHDA and CDR2 SQIVND (reference sequence). CDR3 region: CASTSRTSGKETQYF. Written as DNA, the CDR3 is TGTGCCAGTACCTCCAGGACTAGCGGGAAAGAGACCCAGTACTTC.

The chain combines TRBV6-2 or TRBV6-3 with TRBJ2-5, with D unresolved. Germline V CDR1 and CDR2: MNHEY, SVGEGT. CDR3 size: 15 residues. The V end lost 5 bases, the J end lost 5 bases, and 18 bases lay between the germline ends. The CDR3 sequence is CASSLGLNNGETQYF. DNA of the CDR3: TGTGCCAGCAGTCTTGGGCTTAACAACGGGGAGACCCAGTACTTC.

This clonotype was recorded at least ten times. V gene TRBV28 combines with J gene TRBJ2-1; 8 bases line up with TRBD2. V lost 3 bases to trimming and J lost 9 bases; unmatched junction nucleotides: 4. The CDR3 totals 13 residues. Germline CDR1 is MDHEN and CDR2 is SYDVKM. The CDR3 loop reads CASSFLLAGEQFF. In DNA form, the CDR3 reads TGTGCCAGCAGTTTCCTGCTAGCGGGTGAGCAGTTCTTC.

This clonotype appeared a few times. The chain uses TRBV29-1 and TRBJ1-1, with TRBD1 matching 10 bases. The germline CDR1 and CDR2 sequences are SQVTM and ANQGSEA. The CDR3 sequence is 13 residues long. The V and J ends lost 6 bases and 5 bases, in that order; junction bases with no gene match: 6. DNA of the CDR3: TGCAGCGTCCCGGGACAGGGGTGGACTGAAGCTTTCTTT. Translation gives CSVPGQGWTEAFF.

The chain employs TRBV20-1 and TRBJ1-1, with 7 bases aligning to TRBD1. Germline CDR1 and CDR2: DFQATT and SNEGSKA (reference sequence). The CDR3 is made up of 14 amino acids. With 5 bases clipped from V and 5 bases from J, the junction kept 11 bases outside the gene matches. The CDR3, as DNA: TGCAGTGCTCGAGGGCGCAGGGGGGGGACTGAAGCTTTCTTT. Its protein product is CSARGRRGGTEAFF.